The 22 T cell receptor beta chains listed next were all sequenced from one sample in a study of radiotherapy plus CTLA-4 blockade in lung cancer. The data were produced by immunoSEQ multiplex PCR, yet TCRdb's version contains in-frame clones alone and is incomplete. The data show some 87,000 clones, about 80% seen once. The starting material was peripheral blood, obtained from a patient treated with radiotherapy plus ipilimumab. The receptor source for this set is a human donor with non-small cell lung cancer that progressed on radiotherapy plus ipilimumab.

Details on this clone: In the same sample, other DNA sequences code for this CDR3. The chain recombines TRBV7-2 with TRBJ1-2; D is unclear. The CDR3 is 13 residues long. The ends were cut back, 0 bases at V and 2 bases at J, with 4 bases in the middle. The germline gives CDR1 SGHTA, CDR2 FQGNSA. CDR3 in DNA: TGTGCCAGCAGCTTAGCCCCGAACTATGGCTACACCTTC. Translated: CASSLAPNYGYTF.

On this clone: Compared with germline, one end of the junction differs, possibly owing to a read error. The CDR3 sequence is CATRRGQGPLQEGGYTF. In nucleotides, the CDR3 is TGTGCCACCAGGAGAGGACAGGGGCCGCTCCAGGAGGGGGGCTACACCTTC. The chain combines TRBV15 with TRBJ1-2; 9 nucleotides match TRBD1. CDR3 length: 17 amino acids. The germline CDR1 and CDR2 sequences are LNHNV and YYDKDF (reference sequence).

This chain joins TRBV7-2 and TRBJ2-3; D is perhaps TRBD1 or TRBD2 (6 bases each). CDR3 length equals 15 residues. The germline V gene encodes CDR1 SGHTA and CDR2 FQGNSA. Trimming took off 0 bases at V and 3 bases at J, with 10 bases between the two ends. The CDR3 loop reads CASSLAWGATDTQYF. CDR3 in DNA: TGTGCCAGCAGCTTAGCTTGGGGGGCTACAGATACGCAGTATTTT.

The CDR3: CASSPRGGVGTGELFF. The CDR3 nucleotides are TGTGCCAGCAGCCCTAGGGGAGGGGTTGGCACCGGGGAGCTGTTTTTT. The J gene is TRBJ2-2, the V gene TRBV9; TRBD2 matches 7 bases. The germline V gene encodes CDR1 SGDLS and CDR2 YYNGEE. J was trimmed by 4 bases and V by 4 bases; bases with no gene match: 10. The length of the CDR3 is 16 residues.

The V and J genes are TRBV5-1 and TRBJ1-4; 7 bases map to TRBD1. This CDR3 has 15 amino acids. From germline, CDR1 is SGHRS and CDR2 YFSETQ. Trimming at V came to 3 bases and at J to 4 bases, leaving 6 bases not matched to a gene. Written as DNA, the CDR3 is TGCGCCAGCAGCTCACCGGGACAGTTTAATGAAAAACTGTTTTTT. This translates into CASSSPGQFNEKLFF.

This chain connects TRBV29-1 to TRBJ2-7; D possibly corresponds to TRBD1 (5 bases). Germline loops: CDR1 SQVTM, CDR2 ANQGSEA. There are 13 residues in the CDR3. V lost 6 bases to trimming and J lost 2 bases, with 14 bases between them. This CDR3 reads CSVLGRVTYEQYF. The CDR3 region has the DNA TGCAGCGTCCTTGGCAGGGTAACCTACGAGCAGTACTTC.

The chain couples TRBV4-2 to TRBJ1-1, with no clear D. This CDR3 region has 15 residues. Germline CDR1 and CDR2: LGHNA and YNFKEQ. Between the trimmed V and J ends, which lost 0 bases and 3 bases, there was a span of 11 bases. The CDR3 sequence: CASSQEIGRYTEAFF. The DNA of the CDR3 is TGTGCCAGCAGCCAAGAAATAGGGAGATACACTGAAGCTTTCTTT.

This chain uses TRBV4-1 with TRBJ2-2; no firm D call. V gave up 1 base and J gave up 5 bases, with 8 bases separating them. CDR3 length equals 14 residues. Germline CDR1 and CDR2: MGHRA and YSYEKL. CDR3 sequence (DNA): TGCGCCAGCAGCCAAGCATGGTCTACCGGGGAGCTGTTTTTT. Its protein product is CASSQAWSTGELFF.

The chain carries TRBV5-8 and TRBJ1-5; 10 bases fit TRBD1. With V trimmed by 4 bases and J by 2 bases, 6 bases remained unmatched. Germline-derived CDR1 and CDR2 are SGHTS and YDEGEE. The CDR3 totals 16 residues. CDR3 sequence: CASSGQTGGGNQPQHF. Here the CDR3 DNA reads TGTGCCAGCAGCGGACAGACAGGGGGCGGCAATCAGCCCCAGCATTTT.

V is TRBV11-3 and J is TRBJ2-5; 8 bases are shared with TRBD2. V gave up 2 bases and J gave up 4 bases; unmatched junction bases: 9. Germline V gene lookup returns CDR1 SGHNT and CDR2 YENEEA. The CDR3 extends over 16 amino acids. CDR3 in amino acids: CASSLRTGGRGETQYF. The CDR3 coding sequence is TGTGCCAGCAGCTTAAGAACGGGAGGGCGGGGAGAGACCCAGTACTTC.

This clone was counted a single time. The rearrangement links TRBV7-9 to TRBJ2-5; D remains unclear. The V and J ends lost 5 bases and 5 bases respectively, with 12 bases between them. The CDR3 totals 13 residues. Per germline, CDR1 SEHNR and CDR2 FQNEAQ (reference sequence). The CDR3 spells CASSLGWLETQYF. As DNA, the CDR3 is TGTGCCAGCAGCCTGGGATGGCTGGAGACCCAGTACTTC. The full variable domain, with the rest looked up from reference TRBV7-9 and TRBJ2-5, is DTGVSQNPRHKITKRGQNVTFRCDPISEHNRLYWYRQTLGQGPEFLTYFQNEAQLEKSRLLSDRFSAERPKGSFSTLEIQRTEQGDSAMYLCASSLGWLETQYFGPGTRLLVL.

The chain joins TRBV29-1 to TRBJ1-1; D may be TRBD1 (5 bases). CDR1 is SQVTM, CDR2 ANQGSEA, per germline. This CDR3 has 11 residues. V lost 5 bases to trimming and J lost 11 bases, with 15 bases between them. CDR3 loop: CSVWGLGGAFF. The CDR3 DNA reads as TGCAGCGTTTGGGGGTTAGGTGGGGCTTTCTTT.

The chain combines TRBV9 with TRBJ2-1; 12 nucleotides line up with TRBD2. The germline CDR1 and CDR2 sequences are SGDLS and YYNGEE. The CDR3 spans 16 residues. The ends lost 4 bases at V and 12 bases at J; junction bases unmatched: 14. CDR3 residues: CASSPQTSGGLRPQFF. CDR3 DNA: TGTGCCAGCAGCCCCCAGACTAGCGGGGGACTCCGACCGCAGTTCTTC.

The chain recombines TRBV6-1 with TRBJ2-7, with 11 bases aligning to TRBD2. The CDR3 spans 12 residues. V was pared by 8 bases and J by 3 bases, with 0 bases of the junction left unmatched. From germline, CDR1 is MNHNS and CDR2 SASEGT. In nucleotides, the CDR3 is TGTGCCAGCGGGACTAGCGGCTACGAGCAGTACTTC. Its protein is CASGTSGYEQYF.

The chain couples TRBV18 to TRBJ2-1; 12 positions match TRBD1. V lost 3 bases to trimming and J lost 7 bases; unmatched junction nucleotides: 7. The CDR3 sequence is 16 residues long. CDR1 and CDR2 from the germline V gene are KGHSH and LQKENI. The CDR3 spells CASSPIGTGGENEQFF. CDR3 coding DNA: TGTGCCAGCTCACCTATCGGGACAGGGGGCGAGAATGAGCAGTTCTTC.

This clone was seen a few times. The chain couples TRBV6-1 to TRBJ1-1, with D unresolved. Trimming took 2 bases from V and 10 from J, leaving 14 bases between them. CDR1 MNHNS and CDR2 SASEGT come from the germline V gene. The CDR3 totals 13 residues. The CDR3 DNA reads TGTGCCAGCAGTGAACGGCGGCTTCCTAGAGCTTTCTTT. Protein sequence: CASSERRLPRAFF.

The rearrangement links TRBV5-6 to TRBJ2-6; TRBD2 is a possible D gene (6 bases). V was pared by 1 base and J by 0 bases, with 14 bases between. The CDR3 extends over 18 amino acids. Germline loops: CDR1 SGHDT, CDR2 YYEEEE. The CDR3 reads CASSLKGGAVSGANVLTF. The DNA for the CDR3 is TGTGCCAGCAGCTTGAAAGGCGGGGCGGTCTCTGGGGCCAACGTCCTGACTTTC.

The V call is TRBV7-2, the J call TRBJ2-7, with D possibly matching TRBD1 (6 bases). This CDR3 region has 16 residues. The V end lost 3 bases, the J end lost 2 bases, and 17 bases lay between the germline ends. Germline CDR1 SGHTA, CDR2 FQGNSA. The DNA for the CDR3 is TGTGCCAGCAGCTTCAGGGGCCTAGACCCTACCTACGAGCAGTACTTC. This gives the protein CASSFRGLDPTYEQYF.

This rearrangement joins TRBV14 to TRBJ1-2; 7 positions match TRBD1. Germline V gives CDR1 SGHDN, CDR2 FVKESK. The CDR3 has 16 amino acids. J gave up 4 bases and V 0 bases, and 8 bases lay outside the gene matches. CDR3 loop: CASSQDLGQSFYGYTF. CDR3 bases: TGTGCCAGCAGCCAAGATCTGGGACAGAGCTTCTATGGCTACACCTTC.

The chain recombines TRBV7-9 with TRBJ2-4, with 8 bases fitting TRBD1. J lost 1 base, V lost 5 bases, and 4 bases had no gene match. The CDR3 covers 15 residues. In germline, CDR1 is SEHNR, CDR2 FQNEAQ (reference sequence). CDR3 nucleotides: TGTGCCAGCAGCCTTGACAGGGGCGCCAAAAACATTCAGTACTTC. Translated: CASSLDRGAKNIQYF.

V usage is TRBV5-1 and J usage is TRBJ1-2, with TRBD1 identical over 8 bases. This CDR3 is built from 16 residues. The V segment lost 4 bases and the J segment 4 bases; nucleotides outside the gene matches: 12. Looked up from germline, CDR1 is SGHRS and CDR2 is YFSETQ. The CDR3 here is CASSDPQGAIIYGYTF. The CDR3 region has the DNA TGCGCCAGCAGCGATCCGCAGGGGGCTATCATCTATGGCTACACCTTC.

The V call is TRBV7-2, the J call TRBJ2-5; D is undetermined. V was trimmed by 1 base and J by 9 bases, leaving 15 bases between them. The CDR3 runs to 14 residues. Looked up from germline, CDR1 is SGHTA and CDR2 is FQGNSA. The CDR3 here is CASSLGSPPIAQYF. As DNA, the CDR3 is TGTGCCAGCAGCTTAGGATCCCCGCCCATAGCCCAGTACTTC.